One sample yielded the 28 T cell receptor beta chains listed below, sequenced in a study of control samples from healthy donors and cancer patients (dated by TCRdb to the early 2020s). Library creation used the immunoSEQ multiplex PCR assay. TCRdb holds this immuneACCESS table with in-frame rearrangements only. Some clones are missing; in checked studies, unresolved V genes explain under half, and the rest has no known cause. In this sample the table shows around 140,000 clones, roughly nine tenths of which occur a single time. In total, the top ten clones hold 6.5% to 9.5% of the sample. Input material: PBMCs. These receptor sequences come from a man in his fifties or sixties with head and neck cancer.

The chain has TRBV10-3 and TRBJ1-1; D might be TRBD1 (5 bases). Germline V gene lookup returns CDR1 ENHRY and CDR2 SYGVKD. This CDR3 comprises 13 residues. Deletions cut 8 bases from V and 1 base from J, with 11 bases between. CDR3 in DNA: TGTGCCATCTTAGGACACCAGAACACTGAAGCTTTCTTT. The encoded protein is CAILGHQNTEAFF.

This chain links TRBV2 with TRBJ1-5, with D perhaps matching TRBD1 (5 bases). V was trimmed by 7 bases and J by 1 base, leaving 14 bases between them. CDR3 length: 15 amino acids. The germline V gene has CDR1 SNHLY and CDR2 FYNNEI. The CDR3 reads CASTDWGLSNQPQHF. CDR3 nucleotide sequence: TGTGCCAGCACCGACTGGGGCTTGAGCAATCAGCCCCAGCATTTT.

J is TRBJ1-4 and V is TRBV5-6; 9 nucleotides match TRBD1. Trimming removed 0 bases from V and 8 bases from J; junction bases left unmatched: 8. The length of the CDR3 is 16 residues. Germline CDR1 and CDR2: SGHDT and YYEEEE. The CDR3 protein is CASSLDRGPSAEKLFF. The DNA for the CDR3 is TGTGCCAGCAGCTTGGACAGGGGGCCGTCAGCGGAAAAACTGTTTTTT.

This sequence joins TRBV24-1 and TRBJ1-5, with D possibly matching TRBD1 (5 bases). In germline, CDR1 is KGHDR, CDR2 SFDVKD. CDR3 length: 14 residues. V dropped 1 base and J dropped 5 bases, with 8 bases sitting between them. The CDR3 DNA is TGTGCCACCAGTGATTTAAGCAGGGATCAGCCCCAGCATTTT. Protein sequence: CATSDLSRDQPQHF.

The chain has TRBV10-2 and TRBJ1-2; 7 bases are shared with TRBD1. The CDR3 spans 13 residues. Germline lookup yields CDR1 WSHSY and CDR2 SAAADI. The junction had 5 bases not matched to a gene; V was cut back by 2 bases and J by 8 bases. This chain's CDR3 is CASSEEGAKGYTF. In DNA, the CDR3 is TGCGCCAGCAGTGAGGAGGGGGCTAAGGGCTACACCTTC.

The V call is TRBV5-1, the J call TRBJ2-1; D may be TRBD2 (5 bases). Germline CDR1 is SGHRS and CDR2 is YFSETQ. CDR3 size: 13 residues. Trimming took 5 bases from V and 7 from J, leaving 13 bases between them. The CDR3 spells CASSFSRENEQFF. The CDR3 DNA sequence: TGCGCCAGCAGTTTTAGCCGGGAAAATGAGCAGTTCTTC.

This clone was detected once. The V and J genes are TRBV13 and TRBJ2-1, with 11 bases lining up with TRBD2. The V segment lost 0 bases and the J segment 9 bases; nucleotides outside the gene matches: 1. The CDR3 covers 14 residues. Germline values: CDR1 PRHDT, CDR2 FYEKMQ (reference sequence). CDR3 region: CASSLGLAGGEQFF. CDR3 bases: TGTGCCAGCAGCTTAGGGCTAGCGGGGGGTGAGCAGTTCTTC.

This chain connects TRBV19 to TRBJ1-2; possibly TRBD1 for D (5 bases). Germline loops: CDR1 LNHDA, CDR2 SQIVND (reference sequence). The V gene lost 6 bases and the J gene lost 4 bases, with 18 bases spanning the gap. The CDR3 length is 15 residues. The CDR3 bases are TGTGCCAGTAGAGAGGGCAGGGCGCTTACCTATGGCTACACCTTC. Translated, it gives CASREGRALTYGYTF.

J is TRBJ2-2 and V is TRBV5-6; 9 bases align to TRBD1. Germline assignment: CDR1 SGHDT and CDR2 YYEEEE. With V trimmed by 4 bases and J by 2 bases, 3 bases remained unmatched. CDR3 length equals 15 residues. The CDR3 protein is CASSGTGFNTGELFF. Written as DNA, the CDR3 is TGTGCCAGCAGCGGGACAGGGTTTAACACCGGGGAGCTGTTTTTT.

This clone was found once. The chain employs TRBV7-2 and TRBJ2-5, with a tentative D call TRBD1 (5 bases). The CDR3 totals 15 residues. The ends were cut back, 5 bases at V and 3 bases at J, with 16 bases in the middle. The germline V gene encodes CDR1 SGHTA and CDR2 FQGNSA. The CDR3 nucleotides are TGTGCCAGCAGCCAGGGTCGCTTAAGAAAAGAGACCCAGTACTTC. Translation gives CASSQGRLRKETQYF. Filled out from reference TRBV7-2 and TRBJ2-5, the complete variable domain reads GAGVSQSPSNKVTEKGKDVELRCDPISGHTALYWYRQSLGQGLEFLIYFQGNSAPDKSGLPSDRFSAERTGGSVSTLTIQRTQQEDSAVYLCASSQGRLRKETQYFGPGTRLLVL.

This clone was seen a few times. The chain carries TRBV6-5 and TRBJ1-6; 7 bases line up with TRBD1. Germline CDR1 and CDR2: MNHEY and SVGAGI. V was clipped by 6 bases and J by 11 bases; unmatched bases: 7. The length of the CDR3 is 13 residues. CDR3 coding DNA: TGTGCCAGCAGACAGGGGTGGACGACACCCCTCCACTTT. Translation gives CASRQGWTTPLHF.

This clone was detected only a few times. This sequence joins TRBV11-1 and TRBJ2-5; 9 bases map to TRBD1. CDR1 and CDR2 (germline): SGHAT, FQDESV (reference sequence). The CDR3 loop spans 15 amino acids. The V segment lost 5 bases and the J segment 4 bases; nucleotides outside the gene matches: 8. DNA for the CDR3: TGTGCCAGCAGCGTATCCGGGACAGGGATAGAGACCCAGTACTTC. Translated: CASSVSGTGIETQYF.

The chain couples TRBV5-4 to TRBJ1-6; the D gene is possibly TRBD1 (5 bases). The V end lost 5 bases, the J end lost 9 bases, and 12 bases lay between the germline ends. This CDR3 has 13 amino acids. Germline V gene sequence: CDR1 SGHNT, CDR2 YYREEE (reference sequence). The CDR3 DNA reads TGTGCCAGCAGTTCCCAGGGAGTTTCACCCCTCCACTTT. Translating it yields CASSSQGVSPLHF.

This chain uses TRBV2 with TRBJ2-5, with 9 positions matching TRBD1. The CDR3 is made up of 13 amino acids. CDR1 is SNHLY and CDR2 is FYNNEI in the germline V gene. V shed 8 bases, J shed 1 base, and the junction held 2 bases outside the gene matches. CDR3 DNA sequence: TGTGCCAGCCGGACAGGGGCCCAAGAGACCCAGTACTTC. Translation: CASRTGAQETQYF.

The chain recombines TRBV15 with TRBJ2-5; D is unclear. Deletions cut 1 base from V and 4 bases from J, with 10 bases between. The CDR3 loop spans 14 amino acids. Germline-derived CDR1 and CDR2 are LNHNV and YYDKDF (reference sequence). The CDR3 here is CATSRVRSLETQYF. CDR3 DNA: TGTGCCACCAGCAGAGTACGATCATTAGAGACCCAGTACTTC.

This chain joins TRBV19 and TRBJ2-1; D not certain. V was pared by 0 bases and J by 0 bases, with 9 bases between. The CDR3 contains 16 residues. Germline values: CDR1 LNHDA, CDR2 SQIVND (reference sequence). The CDR3 nucleotides read TGTGCCAGTAGTATAGAGGTCGGACCCTCCTACAATGAGCAGTTCTTC. It encodes CASSIEVGPSYNEQFF.

The rearrangement uses TRBV10-3 and TRBJ2-3, with TRBD2 matching over 9 bases. This CDR3 comprises 17 residues. Germline V gene lookup returns CDR1 ENHRY and CDR2 SYGVKD. V trimming: 6 bases; J trimming: 6 bases; junction bases outside the gene matches: 16. The CDR3 loop reads CAISFSFSGSGADTQYF. The DNA of the CDR3 is TGTGCCATCAGCTTCTCTTTTAGCGGGAGCGGGGCTGATACGCAGTATTTT.

The CDR3 here is CASSLARGGAGGYTF. In DNA, the CDR3 is TGTGCCAGCAGCTTAGCGCGGGGAGGGGCTGGGGGCTACACCTTC. This chain connects TRBV7-2 to TRBJ1-2, with D maybe TRBD1 (5 bases). This CDR3 comprises 15 residues. V was cut by 0 bases and J by 8 bases, with 16 bases left in between. The germline gives CDR1 SGHTA, CDR2 FQGNSA.

This chain links TRBV20-1 with TRBJ2-5, with 12 bases matching TRBD2. There are 16 residues in the CDR3. Unmatched junction bases numbered 5, after V lost 3 bases and J lost 0 bases. Germline-derived CDR1 and CDR2 are DFQATT and SNEGSKA (reference sequence). CDR3 amino acids: CSASRLAGGNQETQYF. The CDR3 nucleotides are TGCAGTGCTAGTCGGCTAGCGGGGGGGAACCAAGAGACCCAGTACTTC.

The chain recombines TRBV19 with TRBJ1-2; D may be TRBD1 (5 bases). Trimming removed 3 bases from V and 9 bases from J, with 17 bases in between. Germline CDR1 and CDR2: LNHDA and SQIVND (reference sequence). This CDR3 comprises 14 residues. CDR3 coding DNA: TGTGCCAGTAGTATTGACGGGGGAGGATCTCGCTACACCTTC. Its translation is CASSIDGGGSRYTF.

The V and J genes are TRBV27 and TRBJ2-1, with D unresolved. CDR3 length equals 13 residues. Deletions cut 5 bases from V and 6 bases from J, with 11 bases between. Germline V gene lookup returns CDR1 MNHEY and CDR2 SMNVEV (reference sequence). The CDR3 coding sequence is TGTGCCAGCAGTCTCCGCATCCTCAATGAGCAGTTCTTC. Translating gives CASSLRILNEQFF.

The chain is built from TRBV7-2 and TRBJ2-7; either TRBD1 or TRBD2 may fit D (5 bases each). The CDR3 length is 15 residues. Looked up from germline, CDR1 is SGHTA and CDR2 is FQGNSA. The V gene lost 1 base and the J gene lost 2 bases, with 12 bases spanning the gap. The CDR3: CASSLGGTHTYEQYF. CDR3 nucleotides: TGTGCCAGCAGCTTAGGGGGGACGCATACCTACGAGCAGTACTTC.

Of note for this clone: The junction differs from germline at one of its ends, possibly a read error. V is TRBV6-5 and J is TRBJ2-5; D not resolved. This CDR3 contains 13 residues. Germline V gene sequence: CDR1 MNHEY, CDR2 SVGAGI. CDR3 in DNA: TGTGCCAGCAGTTCCGGGCACCAGGAGACCCAGTACTTC. Translating gives CASSSGHQETQYF.

The chain couples TRBV20-1 to TRBJ1-4; TRBD1 might be the D (5 bases). Germline-derived CDR1 and CDR2 are DFQATT and SNEGSKA (reference sequence). The CDR3 length is 15 residues. V was shortened by 3 bases and J by 8 bases, with 19 bases between the two germline ends. This CDR3 reads CSASWGGTLGEKLFF. CDR3 DNA: TGCAGTGCTAGTTGGGGGGGGACCCTTGGGGAAAAACTGTTTTTT.

The chain joins TRBV6-7 to TRBJ2-1; TRBD1 aligns across 10 bases. TRBV6-7 is an ORF, and what it does is uncertain. The CDR3 extends over 15 amino acids. J gave up 8 bases and V 7 bases, and 11 bases lay outside the gene matches. CDR3 sequence reads: CASNAPGQGMHEQFF. The CDR3 nucleotides are TGTGCCAGCAACGCACCGGGACAGGGGATGCATGAGCAGTTCTTC.

The genes are TRBV5-1 and TRBJ2-2; the match to TRBD1 covers 9 bases. This CDR3 has 17 amino acids. V lost 3 bases and J lost 5; bases outside the gene matches: 11. Germline assignment: CDR1 SGHRS and CDR2 YFSETQ. CDR3 sequence: CASSWDPGQGKTGELFF. CDR3 nucleotides: TGCGCCAGCAGCTGGGACCCGGGACAGGGAAAAACCGGGGAGCTGTTTTTT. Full variable domain (missing parts from reference TRBV5-1 and TRBJ2-2): KAGVTQTPRYLIKTRGQQVTLSCSPISGHRSVSWYQQTPGQGLQFLFEYFSETQRNKGNFPGRFSGRQFSNSRSEMNVSTLELGDSALYLCASSWDPGQGKTGELFFGEGSRLTVL.

V usage is TRBV14 and J usage is TRBJ1-1; a weak D match, TRBD1 (5 bases). CDR1 is SGHDN and CDR2 is FVKESK in the germline V gene. The V and J ends lost 1 base and 5 bases respectively, with 23 bases between them. This CDR3 spans 18 amino acids. Written as DNA, the CDR3 is TGTGCCAGCAGCCAAGGAAGGTGGGTAAGGTCCAGGGAGACTGAAGCTTTCTTT. Translated, it gives CASSQGRWVRSRETEAFF.

V gene TRBV11-2 combines with J gene TRBJ1-1; the D is unclear. CDR1 and CDR2 (germline): SGHAT, FQNNGV. The CDR3 spans 13 residues. Trimming stripped 1 base from V and 11 bases from J, with 14 bases between. Here the CDR3 reads CASSLALSVVAFF. The CDR3 DNA reads TGTGCCAGCAGCTTAGCACTCTCCGTTGTCGCTTTCTTT.